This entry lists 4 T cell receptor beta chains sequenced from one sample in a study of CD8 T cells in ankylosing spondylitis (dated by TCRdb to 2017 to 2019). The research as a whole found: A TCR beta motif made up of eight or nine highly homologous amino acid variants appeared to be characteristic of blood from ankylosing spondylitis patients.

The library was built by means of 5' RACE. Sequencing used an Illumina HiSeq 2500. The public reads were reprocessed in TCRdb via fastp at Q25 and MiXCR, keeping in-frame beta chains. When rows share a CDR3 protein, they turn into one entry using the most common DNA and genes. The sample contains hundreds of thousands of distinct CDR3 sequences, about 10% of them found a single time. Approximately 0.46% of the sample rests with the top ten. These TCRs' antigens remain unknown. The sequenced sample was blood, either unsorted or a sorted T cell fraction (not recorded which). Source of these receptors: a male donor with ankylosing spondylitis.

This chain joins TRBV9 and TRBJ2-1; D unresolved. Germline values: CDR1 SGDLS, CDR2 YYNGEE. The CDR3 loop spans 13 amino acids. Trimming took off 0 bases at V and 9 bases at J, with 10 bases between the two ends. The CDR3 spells CASSVARFGEQFF. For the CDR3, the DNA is TGTGCCAGCAGCGTAGCCCGATTCGGTGAGCAGTTCTTC.

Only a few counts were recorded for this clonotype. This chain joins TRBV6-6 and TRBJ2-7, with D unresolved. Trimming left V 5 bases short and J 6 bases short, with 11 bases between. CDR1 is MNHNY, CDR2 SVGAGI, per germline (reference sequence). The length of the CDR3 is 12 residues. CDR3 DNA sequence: TGTGCCAGCAGTACCGATGTAGTCGAGCAGTACTTC. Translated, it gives CASSTDVVEQYF.

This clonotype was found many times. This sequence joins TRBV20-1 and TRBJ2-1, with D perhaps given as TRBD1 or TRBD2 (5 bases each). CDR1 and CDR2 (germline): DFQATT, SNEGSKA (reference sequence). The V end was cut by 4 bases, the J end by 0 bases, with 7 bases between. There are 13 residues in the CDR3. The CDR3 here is CSAKRGSYNEQFF. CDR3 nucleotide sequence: TGCAGTGCTAAGAGGGGCTCCTACAATGAGCAGTTCTTC.

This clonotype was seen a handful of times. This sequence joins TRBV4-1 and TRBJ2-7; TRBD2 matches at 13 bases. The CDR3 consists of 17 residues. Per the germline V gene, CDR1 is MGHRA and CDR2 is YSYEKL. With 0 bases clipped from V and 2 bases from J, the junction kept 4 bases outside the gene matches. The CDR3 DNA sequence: TGCGCCAGCAGCCAAGATACACTAGCGGGAGGGCCCTACGAGCAGTACTTC. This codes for CASSQDTLAGGPYEQYF.